This section outlines one TCR beta chain sequence together with its context. These data come from a study of CD8 T cells in Susac syndrome. Germline-derived CDR1 and CDR2 are SGHRS and YFSETQ. J lost 7 bases, V lost 3 bases, and 4 bases had no gene match. The CDR3 loop spans 15 amino acids. TCR beta was sequenced from blood CD8+ and CD4+ T cells. Included as multiple sclerosis controls were treatment-naive patients who had stable or active relapsing-remitting disease. TEMRA cells were FACS-enriched, and CD8+ and CD4+ T cells were isolated negatively. RNA in amounts of about 0.5 to 1 ug was reverse transcribed with random hexamers. The CDR3 of TCR beta was amplified by immunoSEQ multiplex PCR across 54 Vbeta and 13 Jbeta. TCRdb recomputed calls from the immunoSEQ multiplex PCR reads with MiXCR, one row per CDR3 protein. The sample has roughly 400,000 distinct CDR3 sequences; roughly 85% are singletons.

This sequence was found in a human donor with multiple sclerosis. The chain recombines TRBV5-1 with TRBJ2-4; TRBD2 aligns across 13 bases. Sequenced material: CD8+ T cells from PBMCs. CDR3 coding DNA: TGCGCCAGCAGCTCAGGGACTAGCGGGGAGAACATTCAGTACTTC. The encoded protein is CASSSGTSGENIQYF.